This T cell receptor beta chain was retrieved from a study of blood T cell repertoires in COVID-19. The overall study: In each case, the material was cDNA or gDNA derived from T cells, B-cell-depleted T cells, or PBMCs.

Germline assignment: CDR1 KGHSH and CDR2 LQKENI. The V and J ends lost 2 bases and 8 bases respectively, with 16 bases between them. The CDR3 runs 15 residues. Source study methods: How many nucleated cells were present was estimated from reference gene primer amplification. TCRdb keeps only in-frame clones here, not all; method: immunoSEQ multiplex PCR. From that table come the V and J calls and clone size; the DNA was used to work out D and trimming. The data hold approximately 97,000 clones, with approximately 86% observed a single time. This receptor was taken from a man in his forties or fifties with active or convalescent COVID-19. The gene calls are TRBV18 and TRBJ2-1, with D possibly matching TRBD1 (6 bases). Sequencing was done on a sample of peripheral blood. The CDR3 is CASSPVEGVGYEQFF. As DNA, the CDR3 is TGTGCCAGCTCACCAGTTGAGGGGGTTGGTTATGAGCAGTTCTTC.